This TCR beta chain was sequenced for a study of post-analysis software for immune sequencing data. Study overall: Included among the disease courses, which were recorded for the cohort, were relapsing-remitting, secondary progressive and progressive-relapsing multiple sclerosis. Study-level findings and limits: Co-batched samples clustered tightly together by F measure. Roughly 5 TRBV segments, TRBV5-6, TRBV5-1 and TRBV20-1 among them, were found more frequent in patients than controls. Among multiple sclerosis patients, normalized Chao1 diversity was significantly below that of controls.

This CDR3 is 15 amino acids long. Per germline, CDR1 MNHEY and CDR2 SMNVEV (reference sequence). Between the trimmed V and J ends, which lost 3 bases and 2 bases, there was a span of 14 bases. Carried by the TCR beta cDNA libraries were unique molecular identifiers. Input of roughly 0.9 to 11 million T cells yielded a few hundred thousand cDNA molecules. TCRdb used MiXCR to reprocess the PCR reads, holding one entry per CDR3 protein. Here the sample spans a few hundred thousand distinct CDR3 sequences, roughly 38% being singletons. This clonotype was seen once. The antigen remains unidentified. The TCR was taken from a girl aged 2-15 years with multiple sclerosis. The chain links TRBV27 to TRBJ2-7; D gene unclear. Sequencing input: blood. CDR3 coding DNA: TGTGCCAGCAGTTTCGGCTCTTTACGGGCCTACGAGCAGTACTTC. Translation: CASSFGSLRAYEQYF.